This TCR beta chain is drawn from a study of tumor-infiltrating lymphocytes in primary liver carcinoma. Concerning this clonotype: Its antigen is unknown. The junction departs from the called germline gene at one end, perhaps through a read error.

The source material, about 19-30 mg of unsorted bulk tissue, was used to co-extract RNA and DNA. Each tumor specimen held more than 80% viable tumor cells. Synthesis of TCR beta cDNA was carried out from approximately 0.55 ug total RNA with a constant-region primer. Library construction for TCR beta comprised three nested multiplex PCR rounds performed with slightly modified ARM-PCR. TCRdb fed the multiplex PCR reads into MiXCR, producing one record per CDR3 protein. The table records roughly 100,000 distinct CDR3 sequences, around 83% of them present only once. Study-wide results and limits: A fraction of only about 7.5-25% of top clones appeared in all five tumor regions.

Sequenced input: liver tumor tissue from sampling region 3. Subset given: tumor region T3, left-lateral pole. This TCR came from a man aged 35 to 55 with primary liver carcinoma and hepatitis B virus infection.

CDR3 in DNA: TGCAGCGTTGGATCTGGATACACCATAAATTTT. It yields the protein CSVGSGYTINF. J is TRBJ1-3 and V is TRBV29-1; D is unresolved. This CDR3 contains 11 residues. CDR1 and CDR2 (germline): SQVTM, ANQGSEA.